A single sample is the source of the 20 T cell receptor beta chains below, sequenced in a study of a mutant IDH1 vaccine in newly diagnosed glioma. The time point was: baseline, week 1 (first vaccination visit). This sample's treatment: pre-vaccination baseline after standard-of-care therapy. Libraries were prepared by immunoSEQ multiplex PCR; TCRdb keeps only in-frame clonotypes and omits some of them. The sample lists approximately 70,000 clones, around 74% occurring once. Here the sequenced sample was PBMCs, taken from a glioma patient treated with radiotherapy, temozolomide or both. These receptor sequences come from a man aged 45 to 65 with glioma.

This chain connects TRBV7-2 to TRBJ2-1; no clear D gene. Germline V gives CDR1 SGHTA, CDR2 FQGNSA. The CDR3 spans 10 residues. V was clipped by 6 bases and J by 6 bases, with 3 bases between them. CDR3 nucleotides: TGTGCCAGCAGTTTCAATGAGCAGTTCTTC. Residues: CASSFNEQFF.

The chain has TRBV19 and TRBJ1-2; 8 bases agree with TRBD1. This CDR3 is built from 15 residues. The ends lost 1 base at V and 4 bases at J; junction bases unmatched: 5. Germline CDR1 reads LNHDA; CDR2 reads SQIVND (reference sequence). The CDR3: CASSIAQGARYGYTF. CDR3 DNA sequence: TGTGCCAGTAGTATAGCCCAGGGGGCCCGCTATGGCTACACCTTC.

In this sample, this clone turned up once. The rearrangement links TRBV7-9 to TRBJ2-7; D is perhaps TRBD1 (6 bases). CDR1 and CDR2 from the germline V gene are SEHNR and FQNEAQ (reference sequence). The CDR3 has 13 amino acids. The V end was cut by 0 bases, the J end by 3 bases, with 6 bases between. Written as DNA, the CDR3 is TGTGCCAGCAGCTTAGCGGGACACTACGAGCAGTACTTC. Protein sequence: CASSLAGHYEQYF.

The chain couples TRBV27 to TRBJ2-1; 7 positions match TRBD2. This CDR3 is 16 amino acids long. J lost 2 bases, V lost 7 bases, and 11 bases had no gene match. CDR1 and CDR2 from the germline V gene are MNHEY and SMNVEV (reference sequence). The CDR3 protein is CASKIGGGGPYNEQFF. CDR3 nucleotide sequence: TGTGCCAGCAAAATAGGAGGCGGGGGTCCCTACAATGAGCAGTTCTTC.

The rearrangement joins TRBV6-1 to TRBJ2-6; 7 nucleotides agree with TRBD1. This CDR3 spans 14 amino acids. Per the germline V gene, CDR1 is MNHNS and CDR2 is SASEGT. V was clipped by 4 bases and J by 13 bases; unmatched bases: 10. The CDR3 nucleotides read TGTGCCAGCAGTGCCTGGCAGGGGGAAAGGGTCCTGACTTTC. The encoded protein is CASSAWQGERVLTF.

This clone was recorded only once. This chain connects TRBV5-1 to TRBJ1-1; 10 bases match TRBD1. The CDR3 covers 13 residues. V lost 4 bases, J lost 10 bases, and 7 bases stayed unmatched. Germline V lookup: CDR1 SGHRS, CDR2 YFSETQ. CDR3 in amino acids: CASSPGQGGVAFF. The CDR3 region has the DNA TGCGCCAGCAGCCCTGGACAGGGGGGAGTAGCTTTCTTT. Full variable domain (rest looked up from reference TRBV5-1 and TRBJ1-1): KAGVTQTPRYLIKTRGQQVTLSCSPISGHRSVSWYQQTPGQGLQFLFEYFSETQRNKGNFPGRFSGRQFSNSRSEMNVSTLELGDSALYLCASSPGQGGVAFFGQGTRLTVV.

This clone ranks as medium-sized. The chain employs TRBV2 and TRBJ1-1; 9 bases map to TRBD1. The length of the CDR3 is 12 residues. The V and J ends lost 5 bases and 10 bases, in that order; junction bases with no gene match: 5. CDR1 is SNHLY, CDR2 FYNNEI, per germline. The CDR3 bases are TGTGCCAGCAGTAGGGTACAGGGGGCAGCTTTCTTT. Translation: CASSRVQGAAFF.

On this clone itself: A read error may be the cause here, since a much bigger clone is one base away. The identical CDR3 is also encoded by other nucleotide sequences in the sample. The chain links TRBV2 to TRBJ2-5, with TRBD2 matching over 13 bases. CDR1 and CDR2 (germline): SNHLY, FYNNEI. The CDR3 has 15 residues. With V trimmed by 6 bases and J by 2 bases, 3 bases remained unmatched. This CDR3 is CASRGTSGAQETQYF. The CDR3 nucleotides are TGTGCCAGCAGAGGGACTAGCGGGGCTCAAGAGACCCAGTACTTC.

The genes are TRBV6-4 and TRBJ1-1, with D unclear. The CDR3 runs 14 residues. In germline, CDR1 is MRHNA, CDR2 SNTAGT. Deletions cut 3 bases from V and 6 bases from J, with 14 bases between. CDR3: CASSETAAQPEAFF. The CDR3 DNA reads TGTGCCAGCAGTGAAACGGCGGCGCAGCCTGAAGCTTTCTTT.

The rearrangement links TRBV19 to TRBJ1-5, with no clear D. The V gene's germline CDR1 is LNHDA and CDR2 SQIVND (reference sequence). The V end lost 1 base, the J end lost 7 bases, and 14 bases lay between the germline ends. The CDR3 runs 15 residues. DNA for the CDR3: TGTGCCAGTAGTATAGTTGAAGGGTGGGTACAGCCCCAGCATTTT. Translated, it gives CASSIVEGWVQPQHF.

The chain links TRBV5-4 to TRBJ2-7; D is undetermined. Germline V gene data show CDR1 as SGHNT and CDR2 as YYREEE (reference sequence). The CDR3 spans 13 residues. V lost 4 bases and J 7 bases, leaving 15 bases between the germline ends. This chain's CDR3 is CASSRPASGEQYF. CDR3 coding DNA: TGTGCCAGCAGCCGGCCAGCTTCTGGGGAGCAGTACTTC.

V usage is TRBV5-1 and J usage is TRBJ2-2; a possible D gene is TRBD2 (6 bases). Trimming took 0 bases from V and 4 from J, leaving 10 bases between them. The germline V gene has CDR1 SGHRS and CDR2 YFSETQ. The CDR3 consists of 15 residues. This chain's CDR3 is CASSLGRGGTGELFF. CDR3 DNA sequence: TGCGCCAGCAGCTTGGGGAGGGGAGGCACCGGGGAGCTGTTTTTT.

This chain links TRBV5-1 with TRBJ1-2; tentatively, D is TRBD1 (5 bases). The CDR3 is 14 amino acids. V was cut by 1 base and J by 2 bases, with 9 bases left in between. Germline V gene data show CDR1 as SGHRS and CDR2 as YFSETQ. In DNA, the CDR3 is TGCGCCAGCAGCTTGTCCCAGGGAAACTATGGCTACACCTTC. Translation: CASSLSQGNYGYTF.

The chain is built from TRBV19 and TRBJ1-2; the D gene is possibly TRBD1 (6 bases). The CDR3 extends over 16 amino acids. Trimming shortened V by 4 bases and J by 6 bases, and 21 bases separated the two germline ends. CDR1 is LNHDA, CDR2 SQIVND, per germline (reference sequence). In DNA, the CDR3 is TGTGCCAGTAGTACGAGGCGCCCAGGGGAAAACGATGGCTACACCTTC. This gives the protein CASSTRRPGENDGYTF. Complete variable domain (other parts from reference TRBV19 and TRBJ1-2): DGGITQSPKYLFRKEGQNVTLSCEQNLNHDAMYWYRQDPGQGLRLIYYSQIVNDFQKGDIAEGYSVSREKKESFPLTVTSAQKNPTAFYLCASSTRRPGENDGYTFGSGTRLTVV.

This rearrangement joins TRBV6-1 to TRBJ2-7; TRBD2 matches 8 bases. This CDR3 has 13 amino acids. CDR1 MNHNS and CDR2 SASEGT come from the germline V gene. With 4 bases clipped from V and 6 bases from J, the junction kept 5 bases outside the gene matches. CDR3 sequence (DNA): TGTGCCAGCAGTGCCGGGACTAGGGGCGAGCAGTACTTC. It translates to CASSAGTRGEQYF.

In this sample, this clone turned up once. CDR3 loop: CSSLQGAIETQYF. The CDR3 region has the DNA TGCAGCTCCTTACAGGGGGCAATAGAGACCCAGTACTTC. V is TRBV29-1 and J is TRBJ2-5; 9 nucleotides match TRBD1. V lost 8 bases, J lost 4 bases, and 8 bases stayed unmatched. The CDR3 is 13 residues long. Germline loops: CDR1 SQVTM, CDR2 ANQGSEA. The full variable domain, its missing parts supplied by reference TRBV29-1 and TRBJ2-5, is SAVISQKPSRDICQRGTSLTIQCQVDSQVTMMFWYRQQPGQSLTLIATANQGSEATYESGFVIDKFPISRPNLTFSTLTVSNMSPEDSSIYLCSSLQGAIETQYFGPGTRLLVL.

CDR3 bases: TGTGCCAGTAGTCCCGGGACCAGGGGCCTCTACGAGCAGTACTTC. Translated, it gives CASSPGTRGLYEQYF. The chain uses TRBV19 and TRBJ2-7, with D tentatively TRBD1 (6 bases). The CDR3 runs to 15 residues. V was shortened by 5 bases and J by 3 bases, with 17 bases between the two germline ends. CDR1 and CDR2 from the germline V gene are LNHDA and SQIVND (reference sequence).

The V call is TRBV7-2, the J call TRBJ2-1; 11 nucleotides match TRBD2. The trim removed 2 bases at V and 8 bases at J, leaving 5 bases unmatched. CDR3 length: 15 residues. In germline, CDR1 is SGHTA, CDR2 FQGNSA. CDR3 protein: CASSLTSGGAHEQFF. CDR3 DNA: TGTGCCAGCAGCTTAACTAGCGGGGGCGCCCATGAGCAGTTCTTC.

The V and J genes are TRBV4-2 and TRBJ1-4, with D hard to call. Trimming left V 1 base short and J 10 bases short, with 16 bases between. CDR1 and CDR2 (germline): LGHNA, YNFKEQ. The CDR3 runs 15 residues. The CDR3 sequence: CASSQGGVSIGKLFF. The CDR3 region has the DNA TGTGCCAGCAGCCAAGGGGGTGTATCTATCGGAAAACTGTTTTTT.

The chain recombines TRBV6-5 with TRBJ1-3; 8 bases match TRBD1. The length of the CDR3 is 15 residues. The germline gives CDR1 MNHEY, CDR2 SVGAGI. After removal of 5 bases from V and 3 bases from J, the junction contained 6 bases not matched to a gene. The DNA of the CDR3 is TGTGCCAGCAGTGCCCCCAGGGGGCATGGAAACACCATATATTTT. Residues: CASSAPRGHGNTIYF.